These 5 T cell receptor beta chains were all obtained from the same sample, sequenced in a study of long-term antiretroviral therapy in people with HIV. Run at survey level, the immunoSEQ assay was version v3.0. Clones were sequenced by immunoSEQ multiplex PCR, and TCRdb holds only the in-frame ones, with some missing. This table has 15,000 to 20,000 clones, approximately 84% appearing once. Specimen: unsorted PBMCs, collected 0.9 years after starting antiretroviral therapy. These receptors all stem from a man younger than 35 with HIV.

This clone was counted once. The CDR3 loop reads CASSFHTDTGELFF. DNA for the CDR3: TGTGCCAGCAGCTTTCATACTGACACCGGGGAGCTGTTTTTT. V is TRBV7-9 and J is TRBJ2-2; D gene unclear. This CDR3 spans 14 amino acids. The germline gives CDR1 SEHNR, CDR2 FQNEAQ (reference sequence). V gave up 3 bases and J gave up 3 bases, with 8 bases separating them.

This chain joins TRBV6-5 and TRBJ1-1; D is perhaps TRBD1 (5 bases). The CDR3 sequence is 12 residues long. Looked up from germline, CDR1 is MNHEY and CDR2 is SVGAGI. V shed 6 bases and J shed 6 bases, with 11 bases lying between them. In DNA, the CDR3 is TGTGCCAGCAGCACATGGGGCGCTGAAGCTTTCTTT. Its protein product is CASSTWGAEAFF.

Here the CDR3 reads CASRRLATGGEQFF. The CDR3 nucleotides are TGTGCCAGCAGAAGACTAGCGACCGGCGGCGAGCAGTTCTTC. The gene calls are TRBV2 and TRBJ2-1; TRBD2 matches 8 bases. This CDR3 region has 14 residues. The germline gives CDR1 SNHLY, CDR2 FYNNEI. V dropped 6 bases and J dropped 10; count of bases not matched to a gene: 11.

CDR3 nucleotide sequence: TGCGCCAGCAGTCGAACACCGGGACAGGGTGAGACCCAGTACTTC. Amino acid sequence: CASSRTPGQGETQYF. The chain couples TRBV4-1 to TRBJ2-5; 9 bases line up with TRBD1. This CDR3 has 15 amino acids. Trimming took 6 bases from V and 5 from J; bases not matched to a gene: 10. In germline, CDR1 is MGHRA, CDR2 YSYEKL.

This rearrangement joins TRBV5-4 to TRBJ1-1; possible D gene TRBD1, 6 bases. Between the trimmed V and J ends, which lost 3 bases and 6 bases, there was a span of 12 bases. This CDR3 is built from 13 residues. Germline loops: CDR1 SGHNT, CDR2 YYREEE (reference sequence). The CDR3 DNA reads TGTGCCAGCAGCTGGGACATCTCCTCTGAAGCTTTCTTT. It yields the protein CASSWDISSEAFF.